The 27 T cell receptor beta chains listed next were all sequenced from one sample in a study of shared clonotypes between healthy human individuals. This table comes from immunoSEQ multiplex PCR, and its TCRdb copy is limited to in-frame clones, with some not included. Among 2.3 million or so clones listed, 85% to 95% were seen once. The source material was naive CD4+ T cells from PBMCs. Subset noted: CD45RA+ positively selected. The receptors come from a man aged 18 to 30 in good health. Some clones in this sample may be carry-over from other donors' samples.

This clone was recorded once. V gene TRBV6-1 combines with J gene TRBJ1-5, with D perhaps TRBD1 (5 bases). Germline CDR1 MNHNS, CDR2 SASEGT. V was trimmed by 1 base and J by 6 bases, leaving 16 bases between them. This CDR3 comprises 16 residues. The CDR3 sequence: CASSEDQWGGGQPQHF. The CDR3 bases are TGTGCCAGCAGTGAAGACCAATGGGGCGGAGGTCAGCCCCAGCATTTT.

The chain has TRBV30 and TRBJ1-1, with D maybe TRBD1 (5 bases). This CDR3 has 15 residues. Germline V gene data show CDR1 as GTSNPN and CDR2 as SVGIG (reference sequence). Trimming took 2 bases from V and 1 from J, leaving 14 bases between them. Here the CDR3 DNA reads TGTGCCTGGAGTATAGGGACCATGTCGAACACTGAAGCTTTCTTT. It codes for CAWSIGTMSNTEAFF. The full variable domain, in which reference TRBV30 and TRBJ1-1 provide the parts outside the CDR3, is SQTIHQWPATLVQPVGSPLSLECTVEGTSNPNLYWYRQAAGRGLQLLFYSVGIGQISSEVPQNLSASRPQDRQFILSSKKLLLSDSGFYLCAWSIGTMSNTEAFFGQGTRLTVV.

This rearrangement joins TRBV4-2 to TRBJ2-1; 7 bases are a match to TRBD2. The junction had 8 bases not matched to a gene; V was cut back by 1 base and J by 5 bases. Germline CDR1 is LGHNA and CDR2 is YNFKEQ. This CDR3 region has 16 residues. This CDR3 reads CASSQVVASGDNEQFF. CDR3 DNA sequence: TGTGCCAGCAGCCAAGTGGTGGCTAGCGGAGACAATGAGCAGTTCTTC.

The chain recombines TRBV11-1 with TRBJ2-2; the match to TRBD1 covers 7 bases. Germline V gene sequence: CDR1 SGHAT, CDR2 FQDESV (reference sequence). The junction had 10 bases not matched to a gene; V was cut back by 3 bases and J by 3 bases. The CDR3 extends over 17 amino acids. The CDR3 spells CASSFPRQGVDTGELFF. The CDR3 coding sequence is TGTGCCAGCAGCTTCCCCCGACAGGGAGTCGACACCGGGGAGCTGTTTTTT.

Regarding this clone: This specimen includes other DNA sequences encoding the same CDR3. DNA of the CDR3: TGTGCCAGCAGTTCTCTATACGAGCAGTACTTC. This codes for CASSSLYEQYF. J is TRBJ2-7 and V is TRBV28; unclear D gene. V was pared by 4 bases and J by 4 bases, with 5 bases between. Germline CDR1 reads MDHEN; CDR2 reads SYDVKM. The CDR3 covers 11 residues.

This chain joins TRBV28 and TRBJ1-1; D is possibly TRBD1 (6 bases). Trimming cost V 3 bases and J 0 bases, with 17 bases left between them. This CDR3 is built from 17 residues. Per germline, CDR1 MDHEN and CDR2 SYDVKM. As DNA, the CDR3 is TGTGCCAGCAGTTTGGGCAGGGGTGGTGGGATGAACACTGAAGCTTTCTTT. It codes for CASSLGRGGGMNTEAFF.

The rearrangement links TRBV7-6 to TRBJ2-3; possibly TRBD1 or TRBD2 for D (5 bases each). The CDR3 extends over 12 amino acids. V lost 2 bases to trimming and J lost 10 bases, with 10 bases between them. Germline values: CDR1 SGHVS, CDR2 FNYEAQ. The CDR3 DNA sequence: TGTGCCAGCAGCTTACGGGGCGGTGCGCAGTATTTT. Its translation: CASSLRGGAQYF.

In DNA form, the CDR3 reads TGTGCCAGCAGCACCCAAACGACGGGACAGCTCACAGATACGCAGTATTTT. Protein sequence: CASSTQTTGQLTDTQYF. V is TRBV9 and J is TRBJ2-3; 7 positions agree with TRBD1. The germline gives CDR1 SGDLS, CDR2 YYNGEE. J was trimmed by 2 bases and V by 4 bases; bases with no gene match: 13. The CDR3 runs 17 residues.

With respect to this clone: Other DNA sequences within the sample encode an identical CDR3. The rearrangement uses TRBV28 and TRBJ1-2; TRBD1 aligns across 7 bases. J gave up 7 bases and V 4 bases, and 0 bases lay outside the gene matches. Germline lookup yields CDR1 MDHEN and CDR2 SYDVKM. The CDR3 has 11 residues. The CDR3 nucleotides read TGTGCCAGCAGTTCAGGGGGTGGCTACACCTTC. Amino acids: CASSSGGGYTF.

V usage is TRBV28 and J usage is TRBJ1-6; D perhaps matches TRBD1 (5 bases). The CDR3 has 20 amino acids. CDR1 is MDHEN and CDR2 is SYDVKM in the germline V gene. V was cut by 4 bases and J by 0 bases, with 22 bases left in between. In nucleotides, the CDR3 is TGTGCCAGCAGTTCAACTGTTGGACATCATAGTAGCTCCTATAATTCACCCCTCCACTTT. This gives the protein CASSSTVGHHSSSYNSPLHF.

V is TRBV11-3 and J is TRBJ2-1, with D perhaps matching TRBD2 (5 bases). With 5 bases removed from V and 9 bases from J, the gap between germline ends came to 11 bases. There are 12 residues in the CDR3. Germline CDR1 and CDR2: SGHNT and YENEEA. The chain's CDR3 is CASSPRGSEQFF. DNA of the CDR3: TGTGCCAGCAGCCCGCGAGGGTCTGAGCAGTTCTTC.

The V call is TRBV18, the J call TRBJ2-7; 7 nucleotides match TRBD1. V trimming: 5 bases; J trimming: 2 bases; junction bases outside the gene matches: 12. The CDR3 extends over 16 amino acids. Germline V lookup: CDR1 KGHSH, CDR2 LQKENI. The CDR3 loop reads CASSSLSGQRTYEQYF. The CDR3 coding sequence is TGTGCCAGCTCATCGCTCTCGGGACAGAGGACCTACGAGCAGTACTTC.

This clone was recorded once. The V gene is TRBV20-1, the J gene TRBJ2-1; TRBD2 matches at 9 bases. CDR1 and CDR2 from the germline V gene are DFQATT and SNEGSKA (reference sequence). J was trimmed by 9 bases and V by 6 bases; bases with no gene match: 3. This CDR3 region has 11 residues. CDR3 nucleotides: TGCAGTGCGCCGACTAGCGGTGAGCAGTTCTTC. Its translation is CSAPTSGEQFF.

V gene TRBV19 combines with J gene TRBJ2-3; D uncertain. The CDR3 has 14 amino acids. The germline V gene encodes CDR1 LNHDA and CDR2 SQIVND (reference sequence). V was clipped by 6 bases and J by 0 bases, with 10 bases between them. CDR3 sequence: CASRSVASTDTQYF. CDR3 coding DNA: TGTGCCAGTAGATCCGTCGCTAGCACAGATACGCAGTATTTT.

This clone came up a few times. The chain links TRBV5-4 to TRBJ1-1; TRBD1 matches at 7 bases. The trim removed 4 bases at V and 3 bases at J, leaving 9 bases unmatched. The CDR3 contains 15 residues. The germline gives CDR1 SGHNT, CDR2 YYREEE (reference sequence). CDR3 nucleotide sequence: TGTGCCAGCAGCGGTGACAGGGCAGGGGACACTGAAGCTTTCTTT. Its protein product is CASSGDRAGDTEAFF.

This clone occurred a few times. The genes are TRBV30 and TRBJ1-2; no firm D call. CDR1 is GTSNPN, CDR2 SVGIG, per germline (reference sequence). CDR3 length: 13 residues. V lost 3 bases to trimming and J lost 1 base, with 9 bases between them. This CDR3 is CAWSEGRNYGYTF. In DNA, the CDR3 is TGTGCCTGGAGCGAAGGACGTAACTATGGCTACACCTTC. Drawing the rest from reference TRBV30 and TRBJ1-2, the complete variable domain is SQTIHQWPATLVQPVGSPLSLECTVEGTSNPNLYWYRQAAGRGLQLLFYSVGIGQISSEVPQNLSASRPQDRQFILSSKKLLLSDSGFYLCAWSEGRNYGYTFGSGTRLTVV.

The V gene is TRBV9, the J gene TRBJ2-7; 8 nucleotides match TRBD1. In germline, CDR1 is SGDLS, CDR2 YYNGEE. Losses at the gene ends were 4 bases for V and 2 bases for J; bases not matched to a gene: 5. This CDR3 has 14 residues. CDR3 in amino acids: CASSHPGQAYEQYF. DNA for the CDR3: TGTGCCAGCAGCCATCCGGGACAGGCCTACGAGCAGTACTTC.

V and J are TRBV7-9 and TRBJ1-1; D is unclear. The CDR3 contains 14 residues. Germline V gene lookup returns CDR1 SEHNR and CDR2 FQNEAQ (reference sequence). Trimming cost V 3 bases and J 2 bases, with 10 bases left between them. The CDR3 coding sequence is TGTGCCAGCAGCTTGCTTGGAGGTAACACTGAAGCTTTCTTT. It yields the protein CASSLLGGNTEAFF.

The V call is TRBV7-9, the J call TRBJ2-3, with TRBD2 identical over 12 bases. The V gene's germline CDR1 is SEHNR and CDR2 FQNEAQ (reference sequence). V shed 5 bases and J 4 bases; nucleotides not matched to a gene: 4. The CDR3 length is 15 residues. The CDR3 protein is CASSATSGSADTQYF. CDR3 DNA sequence: TGTGCCAGCAGCGCGACTAGCGGGAGTGCAGATACGCAGTATTTT.

The V call is TRBV5-1, the J call TRBJ2-7; maybe TRBD2 (6 bases). Germline V CDR1 and CDR2: SGHRS, YFSETQ. This CDR3 region has 14 residues. V was pared by 4 bases and J by 6 bases, with 17 bases between. The CDR3: CASSAGRFPGEQYF. The CDR3 DNA follows: TGCGCCAGCAGCGCGGGGAGGTTCCCTGGCGAGCAGTACTTC. Using reference TRBV5-1 and TRBJ2-7 for the parts outside the CDR3, the full variable domain is KAGVTQTPRYLIKTRGQQVTLSCSPISGHRSVSWYQQTPGQGLQFLFEYFSETQRNKGNFPGRFSGRQFSNSRSEMNVSTLELGDSALYLCASSAGRFPGEQYFGPGTRLTVT.

CDR3 region: CASSVPSRSYNEQFF. The CDR3 nucleotides are TGTGCCAGTAGCGTCCCGAGTCGGTCCTACAATGAGCAGTTCTTC. The chain joins TRBV19 to TRBJ2-1; D remains unclear. V dropped 6 bases and J dropped 1 base, with 13 bases sitting between them. This CDR3 has 15 residues. The germline V gene has CDR1 LNHDA and CDR2 SQIVND (reference sequence).

The genes are TRBV27 and TRBJ2-7; 7 positions match TRBD2. The length of the CDR3 is 17 residues. Looked up from germline, CDR1 is MNHEY and CDR2 is SMNVEV (reference sequence). Germline trimming cut 5 bases from V and 2 bases from J; bases unmatched to any gene: 15. The CDR3 sequence: CASSQLNGRPSPYEQYF. The CDR3 nucleotides are TGTGCCAGCAGTCAACTAAACGGGAGGCCCTCCCCCTACGAGCAGTACTTC.

The chain couples TRBV4-1 to TRBJ2-5, with TRBD2 as a possible D gene (6 bases). With 4 bases removed from V and 5 bases from J, the gap between germline ends came to 11 bases. Germline-derived CDR1 and CDR2 are MGHRA and YSYEKL. The CDR3 has 13 residues. The CDR3 DNA is TGCGCCAGCAGCCGCGGGATGCTGGAGACCCAGTACTTC. It specifies CASSRGMLETQYF.

The rearrangement uses TRBV20-1 and TRBJ2-1; the D is unclear. Germline V gene data show CDR1 as DFQATT and CDR2 as SNEGSKA (reference sequence). The CDR3 contains 10 residues. Trimming cost V 7 bases and J 8 bases, with 9 bases left between them. The CDR3 reads CSVYVDEQFF. The DNA of the CDR3 is TGCAGTGTTTATGTCGATGAGCAGTTCTTC.

This clone occurred once. The genes are TRBV7-6 and TRBJ2-3; D gene ambiguous. V shed 1 base and J shed 0 bases, with 11 bases lying between them. This CDR3 is built from 16 residues. CDR1 SGHVS and CDR2 FNYEAQ come from the germline V gene. The DNA for the CDR3 is TGTGCCAGCAGCTTAGGGTGGGGTTCTAGCACAGATACGCAGTATTTT. It specifies CASSLGWGSSTDTQYF.

V usage is TRBV10-3 and J usage is TRBJ2-1; D may be TRBD1 (6 bases). This CDR3 has 14 amino acids. V lost 3 bases, J lost 7 bases, and 13 bases lay in between. In germline, CDR1 is ENHRY, CDR2 SYGVKD. The chain's CDR3 is CAISDYRVVNEQFF. The CDR3 nucleotides read TGTGCCATCAGTGACTACAGGGTTGTGAATGAGCAGTTCTTC.

Concerning this clone: Other DNA variants within this sample encode the same CDR3. V gene TRBV18 combines with J gene TRBJ2-5, with TRBD1 identical over 10 bases. V dropped 5 bases and J dropped 5; count of bases not matched to a gene: 2. The germline gives CDR1 KGHSH, CDR2 LQKENI. The CDR3 is 13 residues long. The CDR3 sequence: CASSSGQGETQYF. The CDR3 DNA sequence: TGTGCCAGCTCATCGGGACAGGGGGAGACCCAGTACTTC.